What follows describes a single TCR beta chain. The source of the sample is a study of blood T cell repertoires in COVID-19. Only in-frame clones appear in the TCRdb table, and some are missing; sequencing was by immunoSEQ multiplex PCR. This table has around 61,000 clones, 89% appearing once. The sample was peripheral blood. This TCR was recovered from a woman in her fifties or sixties with COVID-19, enrolled during active disease.

As DNA, the CDR3 is TGTGCCAGCAGCCGACCGGGGGACACTGAAGCTTTCTTT. Its protein product is CASSRPGDTEAFF. The chain carries TRBV7-6 and TRBJ1-1, with a possible D match to TRBD1 (5 bases). This CDR3 is built from 13 residues. V dropped 5 bases and J dropped 3 bases, with 10 bases sitting between them. The germline gives CDR1 SGHVS, CDR2 FNYEAQ.